This is a list of T cell receptor beta chains from one sample in a study of control samples from healthy donors and cancer patients. Produced via immunoSEQ multiplex PCR; TCRdb's table is partial and in-frame only. Here the sample spans more than 50,000 clones, around 90% being singletons. The sample was blood. The receptors originated from a man aged 50 to 59 in good health. Both conserved end residues are part of each CDR3. The order of the fields is D gene, clone size, V gene, J gene, CDR3 protein, CDR3 DNA. The D gene is left open where the match is weak. Rows give clone size only sometimes, using once, few, many, or a class for an expanded clone.

-	-	TRBV5-6	TRBJ1-4	CASSPSTVIKEKLFF	TGTGCCAGCAGCCCCAGTACGGTGATTAAGGAAAAACTGTTTTTT
-	few	TRBV28	TRBJ1-6	CASSFGGLGNSPLHF	TGTGCCAGCAGTTTTGGGGGGCTGGGGAATTCACCCCTCCACTTT
-	-	TRBV24-1	TRBJ2-1	CATSDRDRQFF	TGTGCCACCAGTGACAGGGACCGGCAGTTCTTC
-	-	TRBV28	TRBJ1-2	CASSFRKNYGYTF	TGTGCCAGCAGTTTCCGGAAAAACTATGGCTACACCTTC
TRBD1	-	TRBV6-2/TRBV6-3	TRBJ2-7	CASSYGQGVYEQYF	TGTGCCAGCAGTTACGGGCAGGGGGTCTACGAGCAGTACTTC
TRBD2	once	TRBV5-4	TRBJ2-5	CASSLWSGLAGETQYF	TGTGCCAGCAGCTTGTGGTCTGGACTAGCGGGAGAGACCCAGTACTTC
-	-	TRBV7-9	TRBJ2-7	CASSLVVTGSSYEQYF	TGTGCCAGCAGCTTAGTCGTGACGGGGAGCTCCTACGAGCAGTACTTC
TRBD2	few	TRBV2	TRBJ2-4	CASTAGGEPKNIQYF	TGTGCCAGCACCGCGGGGGGGGAGCCCAAAAACATTCAGTACTTC
-	-	TRBV6-1	TRBJ2-2	CASSKGATGYGTGELFF	TGTGCCAGCAGTAAAGGGGCCACAGGGTATGGAACCGGGGAGCTGTTTTTT
-	-	TRBV19	TRBJ2-2	CASSIAQTGAGELFF	TGTGCCAGTAGTATTGCTCAAACAGGAGCCGGGGAGCTGTTTTTT
-	-	TRBV7-3	TRBJ2-2	CASSGQNTGELFF	TGTGCCAGCAGCGGACAGAACACCGGGGAGCTGTTTTTT
TRBD1	-	TRBV7-9	TRBJ2-3	CASSSLQDRETDTQYF	TGTGCCAGCAGCTCCCTGCAGGACAGGGAAACAGATACGCAGTATTTT
-	-	TRBV12-3/TRBV12-4	TRBJ1-2	CASSFAGWSGYTF	TGTGCCAGCAGTTTTGCCGGTTGGTCAGGCTACACCTTC
-	-	TRBV7-6	TRBJ2-5	CASSLGTDQETQYF	TGTGCCAGCAGCTTAGGTACAGACCAAGAGACCCAGTACTTC
-	-	TRBV15	TRBJ2-1	CATSRTAGTYNEQFF	TGTGCCACTAGCAGAACGGCGGGAACCTACAATGAGCAGTTCTTC
-	-	TRBV11-2	TRBJ2-3	CASSLGQDSTQYF	TGTGCCAGCAGCTTAGGACAGGACAGCACGCAGTATTTT
-	-	TRBV5-8	TRBJ1-2	CASSWGDIDYGYTF	TGTGCCAGCAGCTGGGGAGACATCGACTATGGCTACACCTTC
TRBD1	-	TRBV10-3	TRBJ1-6	CAIKTGNSPLHF	TGTGCCATCAAGACAGGGAATTCACCCCTCCACTTT
-	-	TRBV30	TRBJ2-1	CAWSVGKYNEQFF	TGTGCCTGGAGCGTCGGGAAATACAATGAGCAGTTCTTC
-	-	TRBV30	TRBJ1-2	CAWVAGGRDYGYTF	TGTGCCTGGGTTGCGGGAGGCAGGGACTATGGCTACACCTTC
TRBD2	-	TRBV7-2	TRBJ2-5	CATAGLAEETQYF	TGTGCCACCGCAGGACTAGCGGAAGAGACCCAGTACTTC
TRBD2	-	TRBV6-5	TRBJ2-5	CASSYTSGGQETQYF	TGTGCCAGCAGTTACACTAGCGGGGGCCAAGAGACCCAGTACTTC
TRBD2	-	TRBV18	TRBJ2-1	CASSLLGREVTYNEQFF	TGTGCCAGCTCACTCCTCGGGCGGGAGGTAACCTACAATGAGCAGTTCTTC
-	-	TRBV12-3/TRBV12-4	TRBJ1-5	CASSQDLNQPQHF	TGTGCCAGCAGCCAGGATCTGAATCAGCCCCAGCATTTT
-	-	TRBV11-2	TRBJ1-5	CASSLTTNQPQHF	TGTGCCAGCAGCTTAACCACTAATCAGCCCCAGCATTTT
-	-	TRBV15	TRBJ1-2	CATSRRPDYGYTF	TGTGCCACCAGCAGAAGACCGGACTATGGCTACACCTTC
-	-	TRBV6-1	TRBJ1-3	CASSEAWAGSGNTIYF	TGTGCCAGCAGTGAAGCATGGGCAGGCTCTGGAAACACCATATATTTT